This entry lists 3 T cell receptor beta chains sequenced from one sample in a study of CD4+ T cells in melanoma. The protocol was immunoSEQ multiplex PCR, while the TCRdb copy is restricted to in-frame clones and leaves out a portion. The sample lists tens of thousands of clones, approximately 74% occurring once. The material sequenced was tumor tissue. Every receptor here comes from a human donor with melanoma.

The chain uses TRBV29-1 and TRBJ1-3; TRBD1 matches at 7 bases. Germline values: CDR1 SQVTM, CDR2 ANQGSEA. V dropped 4 bases and J dropped 1; count of bases not matched to a gene: 4. The CDR3 consists of 14 residues. The CDR3 here is CSVGTGASGNTIYF. Written as DNA, the CDR3 is TGCAGCGTTGGAACAGGGGCGTCTGGAAACACCATATATTTT.

This clone was picked up many times. The CDR3 reads CASSLGGLDTQYF. CDR3 bases: TGCGCCAGCAGCTTGGGAGGGTTAGATACGCAGTATTTT. J is TRBJ2-3 and V is TRBV5-1; D might be TRBD2 (5 bases). Deletions cut 0 bases from V and 5 bases from J, with 7 bases between. Germline V gene sequence: CDR1 SGHRS, CDR2 YFSETQ. The CDR3 has 13 amino acids.

The chain is built from TRBV9 and TRBJ2-5; no clear D gene. This CDR3 region has 13 residues. The V gene's germline CDR1 is SGDLS and CDR2 YYNGEE. Trimming shortened V by 2 bases and J by 5 bases, and 10 bases separated the two germline ends. CDR3 in amino acids: CASSVLVGETQYF. CDR3 coding DNA: TGTGCCAGCAGCGTGCTTGTCGGGGAGACCCAGTACTTC.